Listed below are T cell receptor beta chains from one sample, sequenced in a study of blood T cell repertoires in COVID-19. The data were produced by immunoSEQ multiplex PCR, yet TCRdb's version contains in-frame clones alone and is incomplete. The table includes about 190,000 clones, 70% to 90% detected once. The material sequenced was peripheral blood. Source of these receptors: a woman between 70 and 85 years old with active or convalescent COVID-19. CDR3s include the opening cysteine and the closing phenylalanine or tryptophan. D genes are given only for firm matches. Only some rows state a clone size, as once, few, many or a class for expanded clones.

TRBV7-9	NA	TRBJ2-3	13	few	TGTGCCAGGGCAGGTTTATTCACAGATACGCAGTATTTT	CARAGLFTDTQYF
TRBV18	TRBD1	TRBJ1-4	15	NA	TGTGCCAGCTCACTCGGGACAGGGTGGAATGAAAAACTGTTTTTT	CASSLGTGWNEKLFF
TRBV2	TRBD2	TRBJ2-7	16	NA	TGTGCCACCCTCGGAGTAGCGGGAGGGCCGTCCTACGAGCAGTACTTC	CATLGVAGGPSYEQYF
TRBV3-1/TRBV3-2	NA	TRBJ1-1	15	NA	TGTGCCAGCAGCCTGATCGGACAGACCAACACTGAAGCTTTCTTT	CASSLIGQTNTEAFF
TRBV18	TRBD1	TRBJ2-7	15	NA	TGTGCCAGCTCACCCCAGACAGGGCCGACGGGCGAGCAGTACTTC	CASSPQTGPTGEQYF
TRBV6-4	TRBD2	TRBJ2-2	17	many	TGTGCCAGCAGTCACCTTAAGAGCGGGAGCGGGTACCGGGGAGCTGTTTTT	CASSHLKSGSGYRGAVF
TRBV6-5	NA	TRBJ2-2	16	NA	TGTGCCAGCAGTTACTCGGTCGGTTCGGGGACCGGGGAGCTGTTTTTT	CASSYSVGSGTGELFF
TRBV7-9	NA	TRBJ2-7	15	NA	TGTGCCAGCAGCTTTGGGCAGGCCGTGGGACTCGAGCAGTACTTC	CASSFGQAVGLEQYF
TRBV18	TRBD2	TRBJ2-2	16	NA	TGTGCCAGCTCACCCGGACTAGCGGGAGTGGCCGGGGAGCTGTTTTTT	CASSPGLAGVAGELFF
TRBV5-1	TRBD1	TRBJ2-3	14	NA	TGCGCCAGCAGCTTGCAGGGGGCGATGGATACGCAGTATTTT	CASSLQGAMDTQYF
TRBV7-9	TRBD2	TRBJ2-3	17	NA	TGTGCCAGCAGCTTACCCCCGGCTAGCGGGACAGCAGATACGCAGTATTTT	CASSLPPASGTADTQYF
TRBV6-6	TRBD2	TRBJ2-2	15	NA	TGTGCCACCAACGGACTAGCCCCTACCACCGGGGAGCTGTTTTTT	CATNGLAPTTGELFF
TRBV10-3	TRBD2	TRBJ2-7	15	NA	TGTGCCATCAGTATCCACGGGGGGAGCTCCTACGAGCAGTACTTC	CAISIHGGSSYEQYF
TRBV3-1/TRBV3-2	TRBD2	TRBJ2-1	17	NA	TGTGCCAGCAGCCACTCGCGAGGACTAGGGAACTACAATGAGCAGTTCTTC	CASSHSRGLGNYNEQFF
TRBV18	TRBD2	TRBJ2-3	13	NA	TGTGCCAGCTCACGGGACTACACAGATACGCAGTATTTT	CASSRDYTDTQYF
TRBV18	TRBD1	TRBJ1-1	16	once	TGTGCCAGCTCAAGGGACAGCCCCGGTGGTAACACTGAAGCTTTCTTT	CASSRDSPGGNTEAFF
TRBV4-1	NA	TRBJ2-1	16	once	TGCGCCAGCAGCGGGTCCGGGAGAAGGGTTTACAATGAGCAGTTCTTC	CASSGSGRRVYNEQFF
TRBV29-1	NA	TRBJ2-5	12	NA	TGCACCACGAGGGAAACCAATGTTGACCAGTACTTC	CTTRETNVDQYF
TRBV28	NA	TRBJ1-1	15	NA	TGTGCCAGCAGTCCCCGGGGGGGCAGTTGGACTGAAGCTTTCTTT	CASSPRGGSWTEAFF
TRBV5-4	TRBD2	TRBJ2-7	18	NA	TGTGCCAGCAGCCCCAGACCCAGTAAGGCCAGCGGGAGGAACGAGCAGTACTTC	CASSPRPSKASGRNEQYF
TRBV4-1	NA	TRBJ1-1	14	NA	TGCGCCAGTAAAACGACGGGGATGAACACTGAAGCTTTCTTT	CASKTTGMNTEAFF
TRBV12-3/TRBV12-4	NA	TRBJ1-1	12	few	TGTGCCAGCAGTCACAGGGTCACTGAAGCTTTCTTT	CASSHRVTEAFF
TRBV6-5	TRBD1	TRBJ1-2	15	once	TGTGCCAGCAGTTATACCGACAGGGACGGTCGGGGCTACACCTTC	CASSYTDRDGRGYTF
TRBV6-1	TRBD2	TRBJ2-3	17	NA	TGTGCCAGCAGTGAAGCGTTGACTAGCGGGTTCACAGATACGCAGTATTTT	CASSEALTSGFTDTQYF
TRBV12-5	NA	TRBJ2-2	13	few	TGTGCTAGTGGTTTGATGGCCCACGGGGAGCTGTTTTTT	CASGLMAHGELFF
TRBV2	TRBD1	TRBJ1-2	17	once	TGTGCCAGCACTGCCGTTCCGGGACAGGCGGCATCCTATGGCTACACCTTC	CASTAVPGQAASYGYTF
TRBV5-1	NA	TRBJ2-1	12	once	TGCGCCAGCAGCTTGTCAGGGGTTGAGCAGTTCTTC	CASSLSGVEQFF
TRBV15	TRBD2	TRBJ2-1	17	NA	TGTGCCACCACCCCGAAAGGACTAGCGGGAGTATCGAATGAGCAGTTCTTC	CATTPKGLAGVSNEQFF
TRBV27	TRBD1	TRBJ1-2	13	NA	TGTGCCAGCAGGGGGGACAGGCCCTATGGCTACACCTTC	CASRGDRPYGYTF
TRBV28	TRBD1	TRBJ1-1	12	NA	TGTGCCAGCAGTACGGGACAGGGACAAGCTTTCTTT	CASSTGQGQAFF
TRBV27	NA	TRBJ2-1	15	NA	TGTGCCAGCAACCGACTGGGGGCATCCTCGACTGAGCAGTTCTTC	CASNRLGASSTEQFF
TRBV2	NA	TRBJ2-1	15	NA	TGTGCCAGCAGTGCGGTGCGTAGCTCCTACAATGAGCAGTTCTTC	CASSAVRSSYNEQFF
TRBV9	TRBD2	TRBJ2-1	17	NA	TGTGCCAGCAGCGTAGAGGGTAGCGGGAGGGCCCACAATGAGCAGTTCTTC	CASSVEGSGRAHNEQFF
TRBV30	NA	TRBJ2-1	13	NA	TGTGCCTGGAACCGGGACATGTACAATGAGCAGTTCTTC	CAWNRDMYNEQFF
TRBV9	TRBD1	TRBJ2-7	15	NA	TGTGCCAGCAGCCCCCAGGGACAGGTAGACTACGAGCAGTACTTC	CASSPQGQVDYEQYF
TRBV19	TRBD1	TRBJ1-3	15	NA	TGTGCCAGTAGTATCCAGGGGGCTTCTGGAAACACCATATATTTT	CASSIQGASGNTIYF
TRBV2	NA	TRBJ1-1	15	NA	TGTGCCAGCACCAGCCAGGGTTTGGTCGGGACTGAAGCTTTCTTT	CASTSQGLVGTEAFF
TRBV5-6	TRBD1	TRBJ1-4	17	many	TGTGCCAGCAGCTGGTGGCAGGGGGTTTCAACTAATGAAAAACTGTTTTTT	CASSWWQGVSTNEKLFF
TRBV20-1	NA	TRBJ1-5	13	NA	TGCAGTGCTAGTCACAGGGACAATCAGCCCCAGCATTTT	CSASHRDNQPQHF
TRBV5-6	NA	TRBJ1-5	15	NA	TGTGCCAGCAGCTGTTGGGGGGATAGCAATCAGCCCCAGCATTTT	CASSCWGDSNQPQHF
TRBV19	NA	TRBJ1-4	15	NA	TGTGCCAGTACCCGGCGGATAACAATTAATGAAAAACTGTTTTTT	CASTRRITINEKLFF
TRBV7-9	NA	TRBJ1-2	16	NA	TGTGCCAGCAGCCCTTGGGGCACAGTAAGCACCCATGGCTACACCTTC	CASSPWGTVSTHGYTF
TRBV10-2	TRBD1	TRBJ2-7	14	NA	TGCGCCAGCAGCAGCCCGGGACAGTACTACGAGCAGTACTTC	CASSSPGQYYEQYF
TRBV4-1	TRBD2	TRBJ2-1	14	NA	TGCGCCAGCAGCTGGCGGGAGGCAAACAATGAGCAGTTCTTC	CASSWREANNEQFF
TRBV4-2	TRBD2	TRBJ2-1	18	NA	TGTGCCAGCAGCCAATCACTAGCGGGAGTAAGTCAGTACAATGAGCAGTTCTTC	CASSQSLAGVSQYNEQFF
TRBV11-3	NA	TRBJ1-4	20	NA	TGTGCCAGCAGCCACCACCGGGACAACCAATTCCCCTTAACTAATGAAAAACTGTTTTTT	CASSHHRDNQFPLTNEKLFF
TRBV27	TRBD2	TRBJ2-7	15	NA	TGTGCCAGCAGGGGGGGGACGGGCAGCATCTACGAGCAGTACTTC	CASRGGTGSIYEQYF
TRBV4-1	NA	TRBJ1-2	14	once	TGCGCCAGCAGCCAAGTAACAGGGATCTATGGCTACACCTTC	CASSQVTGIYGYTF
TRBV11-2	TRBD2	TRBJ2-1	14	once	TGTGCCAGCAGCCTAACTAGCGGGAGGGTTGAGCAGTTCTTC	CASSLTSGRVEQFF